The 12 T cell receptor beta chains in this list originate from one sample, sequenced in a study of graft-versus-host responses after intestinal transplantation (dated by TCRdb to about 2021). Library preparation used the immunoSEQ multiplex PCR assay. Held by TCRdb, this immuneACCESS table contains in-frame sequences only and omits some clones. Under half of the omission traces to an unresolved V gene where checked; the cause of the rest is unknown. This sample lists about 14,000 clones; around 33% were detected once. The ten largest clonotypes hold roughly 2% of the sample. Reading the label with the study, this specimen's time point is: cells obtained before transplantation from donor or recipient. In the mixed lymphocyte reactions, approximately 200,000 CFSE-labeled pre-transplant responders were plated with approximately 200,000 irradiated violet-dye-labeled stimulators and cultured for 6 days.

Sequenced here: alloreactive CD8+ T cells from a mixed lymphocyte reaction culture, sampled before intestinal transplant. The sample's cell subset or site label, decoded: CFSE-low proliferating T cells sorted from roughly 6-day pre-transplant mixed lymphocyte reaction (GvH or HvG direction). The receptors come from a human patient who received an intestinal transplant.

This clone was recorded a few times. The rearrangement links TRBV27 to TRBJ2-3; 12 bases fit TRBD2. The CDR3 runs to 15 residues. V lost 6 bases and J lost 4; bases outside the gene matches: 5. Germline V lookup: CDR1 MNHEY, CDR2 SMNVEV (reference sequence). CDR3 sequence (DNA): TGTGCCAGCAGGCCTAGCGGGGGGGCCCCAGATACGCAGTATTTT. It is translated as CASRPSGGAPDTQYF.

The rearrangement joins TRBV7-9 to TRBJ2-2; 9 bases match TRBD1. J lost 3 bases, V lost 2 bases, and 1 base had no gene match. The CDR3 is made up of 15 amino acids. Germline CDR1 and CDR2: SEHNR and FQNEAQ (reference sequence). The CDR3 DNA is TGTGCCAGCAGCTTATGGACAGGGGACACCGGGGAGCTGTTTTTT. As protein: CASSLWTGDTGELFF.

A few counts support this clone. The chain employs TRBV7-8 and TRBJ2-2, with 8 bases that match TRBD2. Trimming removed 6 bases from V and 4 bases from J; junction bases left unmatched: 7. The germline V gene has CDR1 SGHVS and CDR2 FQNEAQ. This CDR3 is built from 15 residues. CDR3 residues: CASSGRGGVTGELFF. DNA of the CDR3: TGTGCCAGCAGTGGTCGGGGGGGCGTCACCGGGGAGCTGTTTTTT.

This chain joins TRBV11-2 and TRBJ1-1, with 9 bases identical to TRBD1. Trimming removed 4 bases from V and 12 bases from J; junction bases left unmatched: 9. Germline assignment: CDR1 SGHAT and CDR2 FQNNGV. The CDR3 is made up of 13 amino acids. This CDR3 is CASSSWDREKPFF. In DNA, the CDR3 is TGTGCCAGCAGCTCTTGGGACAGGGAGAAACCTTTCTTT.

This chain uses TRBV5-6 with TRBJ2-7, with 10 bases that match TRBD1. The ends lost 4 bases at V and 2 bases at J; junction bases unmatched: 12. The CDR3 length is 17 residues. Germline loops: CDR1 SGHDT, CDR2 YYEEEE. The CDR3 DNA sequence: TGTGCCAGCAGCGATTGGGACGGGGACAGGGGTACCTACGAGCAGTACTTC. This translates into CASSDWDGDRGTYEQYF.

As regards this clone: One end of the junction varies from germline; a read error may be responsible. The chain has TRBV27 and TRBJ2-7, with TRBD1 matching over 7 bases. The CDR3 is made up of 12 amino acids. The germline V gene has CDR1 MNHEY and CDR2 SMNVEV (reference sequence). The CDR3 reads CASSFNGQGEFF. The DNA for the CDR3 is TGTGCCAGCAGTTTCAACGGGCAGGGGGAGTTCTTC.

There are a few counts of this clone. V gene TRBV4-3 combines with J gene TRBJ2-1; 7 positions agree with TRBD1. The germline V gene encodes CDR1 LGHNA and CDR2 YSLEER. V shed 5 bases, J shed 8 bases, and the junction held 15 bases outside the gene matches. The CDR3 runs 16 residues. CDR3 region: CASSEGAGTAIDEQFF. DNA for the CDR3: TGCGCCAGCAGCGAGGGAGCCGGGACAGCTATCGATGAGCAGTTCTTC.

The CDR3, as DNA: TGCAGCGTTGTACCTAGCGGGGGTCCGAGGACCGGGGAGCTGTTTTTT. The encoded protein is CSVVPSGGPRTGELFF. The chain recombines TRBV29-1 with TRBJ2-2; 10 nucleotides line up with TRBD2. The CDR3 extends over 16 amino acids. Trimming removed 4 bases from V and 5 bases from J; junction bases left unmatched: 10. Looked up from germline, CDR1 is SQVTM and CDR2 is ANQGSEA.

In this sample, this clone is medium-sized (0.01 to 0.1%). The chain couples TRBV6-5 to TRBJ1-6; weak D call: TRBD1 (6 bases). V lost 4 bases, J lost 10 bases, and 11 bases lay in between. This CDR3 is 13 amino acids long. Germline CDR1 MNHEY, CDR2 SVGAGI. CDR3: CASSSQGGSPLHF. In DNA, the CDR3 is TGTGCCAGCAGTTCCCAAGGGGGATCACCCCTCCACTTT.

The chain couples TRBV4-3 to TRBJ1-2, with a tentative D call TRBD1 (5 bases). CDR3 length: 18 residues. Trimming pared 1 base from V and 4 bases from J, leaving 22 bases between. Looked up from germline, CDR1 is LGHNA and CDR2 is YSLEER. CDR3 amino acids: CASSQAASATVSFYGYTF. The CDR3 nucleotides are TGCGCCAGCAGCCAAGCCGCATCGGCGACAGTTTCTTTCTATGGCTACACCTTC.

This clone has just a few counts. This chain connects TRBV30 to TRBJ1-4, with D tentatively TRBD1 (5 bases). V lost 3 bases and J 11 bases, leaving 19 bases between the germline ends. CDR3 size: 14 residues. CDR1 and CDR2 (germline): GTSNPN, SVGIG (reference sequence). The CDR3 is CAWRETGPGGKLFF. The CDR3 DNA sequence: TGTGCCTGGAGGGAAACAGGTCCAGGTGGGAAACTGTTTTTT.

By share of the sample, this clone is medium-sized. The sample carries other DNA sequences with the same CDR3. The chain employs TRBV9 and TRBJ1-1; TRBD1 agrees at 9 bases. Germline V gene lookup returns CDR1 SGDLS and CDR2 YYNGEE. This CDR3 region has 14 residues. V shed 3 bases and J 4 bases; nucleotides not matched to a gene: 4. As DNA, the CDR3 is TGTGCCAGCAGCGCTGGACAGGGGCGCACTGAAGCTTTCTTT. It codes for CASSAGQGRTEAFF.